This T cell receptor (beta chain) was found in a study of OX40 agonist ivuxolimab in advanced cancers. About the study as a whole: Ivuxolimab was an agonistic, fully human IgG2 monoclonal antibody directed against OX40 (CD134), a costimulatory receptor. Partial responses were achieved by three dose-escalation patients, of whom one had hepatocellular carcinoma and two had cutaneous melanoma. In the dose-escalation cohort, 65% to 90% of patients were male, and the mean age was roughly 60 years, with a range of about 20 to 90. Of the approximately 54 dose-escalation patients, hepatocellular carcinoma was present in about 20, melanoma in around 15, renal cell carcinoma in 9 and head and neck cancer in 9. Intravenous ivuxolimab was administered to patients every 2 weeks at six dose levels: 0.01, 0.1, 0.3, 1.5, 3 and 10 mg/kg. Patients were allowed to have had prior anti-PD-1, anti-PD-L1 or anti-CTLA-4 therapy, and approximately 40% of the dose-escalation patients had been treated with checkpoint inhibitors. The paper reports the monotherapy dose-escalation portion (N ≈ 50 patients) of the phase I ivuxolimab trial. The point of sequencing TCRbeta in the periphery was to test whether ivuxolimab changed TCR sequence diversity and drove clonal T-cell expansion.

The trial excluded patients who had a history of autoimmune disease or who were on systemic immunosuppression. Peripheral blood for TCR sequencing was drawn from every dose cohort at baseline, at cycle 4 day 1 and at cycle 7 day 1. The samples were taken from a phase I, first-in-human, multicenter, open-label dose-escalation trial of ivuxolimab. The trial enrolled adults with locally advanced or metastatic head and neck squamous cell, hepatocellular, melanoma or renal cell carcinoma. Before TCR sequencing, CD4+ T cells and CD8+ T cells were sorted from peripheral blood as separate populations. The research as a whole found: In the 0.1-3.0 mg/kg groups, partial responders had among the lowest normalized peripheral clonal expansion, particularly in CD8+ T cells. Low levels of normalized T-cell clonal expansion were also shown by some nonresponding patients. The antigen specificity of the clonally expanded peripheral T cells was not determined. At doses of 0.1 to 3.0 mg/kg, clonal expansion of both CD4+ and CD8+ T cells in blood was seen between baseline and week 6. After ivuxolimab, expanded clones were on average more numerous among CD8+ T cells than among CD4+ T cells.

The CDR1 and CDR2 encoded by the germline V gene are SNHLY and FYNNEI. The germline V end is reduced by 6 bases and the J end by 1 base; junction bases left unmatched: 22. The cysteine opens and the phenylalanine closes a CDR3 of 20 amino acids. Here the CDR3 DNA is all that survives: 60 bases in frame from base 1. About this clone: What antigen it recognizes has not been identified. Base-call qualities are not available, and no considerably larger clone is one nucleotide away.

To sequence the TCRbeta CDR3 region, genomic DNA was isolated from the sorted cells. The immunoSEQ Assay was used for sequencing of TCRbeta CDR3 regions. TCRdb stores this immuneACCESS table with in-frame sequences only. Part of the clones is absent; in the studies checked, under half of the shortfall reflects unresolved V genes, and no reason is known for the rest. This sample holds some 35,000 clones; approximately 80% were observed only once. Around 18% of the sample is taken by the ten largest. Sample: CD4+ or CD8+ T cells sorted from blood, taken in a trial of the OX40 agonist ivuxolimab. This TCR was sampled from an adult with an advanced solid tumor such as melanoma, head and neck, liver or kidney cancer. The chain joins TRBV2 to TRBJ1-1, with 8 bases matching TRBD1. The CDR3 in this case is CASSHGPGQVLISGNTEAFF. The nucleotide sequence is TGTGCCAGCAGCCACGGGCCGGGACAGGTTTTGATTTCGGGGAACACTGAAGCTTTCTTT.